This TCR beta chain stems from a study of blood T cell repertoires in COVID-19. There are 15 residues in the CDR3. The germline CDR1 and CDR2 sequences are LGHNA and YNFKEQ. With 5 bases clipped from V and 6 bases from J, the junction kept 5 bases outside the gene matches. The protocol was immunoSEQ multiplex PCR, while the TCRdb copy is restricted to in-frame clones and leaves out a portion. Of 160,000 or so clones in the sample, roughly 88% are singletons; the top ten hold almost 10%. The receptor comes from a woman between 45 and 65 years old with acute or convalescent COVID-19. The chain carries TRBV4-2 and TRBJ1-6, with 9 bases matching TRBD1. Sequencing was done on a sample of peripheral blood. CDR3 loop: CASSLQGALNSPLHF. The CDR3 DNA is TGTGCCAGCAGCTTACAGGGGGCGCTTAATTCACCCCTCCACTTT.